The 28 T cell receptor beta chains listed next were all sequenced from one sample in a study of T-cell reconstitution after alpha-beta-depleted transplantation in children. Researchers prepared the TCRbeta library using unique molecular identifiers, the study reports. TCRdb processed the PCR reads anew with MiXCR; each CDR3 protein has one entry. The sample has a few hundred thousand distinct CDR3 sequences; 23% are singletons. Material: PBMCs, mostly from graft donor cells, obtained 180 days after TCRalphabeta/CD19-depleted stem cell transplant. These receptors were collected from a male patient younger than 18 who had a stem cell transplant for acute lymphoblastic leukemia, so the T cells may come from the graft donor.

V and J are TRBV18 and TRBJ2-3; no clear D gene. This CDR3 comprises 12 residues. Trimming shortened V by 3 bases and J by 4 bases, and 5 bases separated the two germline ends. The germline V gene has CDR1 KGHSH and CDR2 LQKENI. CDR3: CASSPEADTQYF. CDR3 bases: TGTGCCAGCTCACCTGAGGCAGATACGCAGTATTTT.

This clonotype was found a few times. The chain combines TRBV7-3 with TRBJ2-2; either TRBD1 or TRBD2 may fit D (5 bases each). V lost 4 bases and J 5 bases, leaving 14 bases between the germline ends. CDR1 and CDR2 from the germline V gene are SGHTA and FQGTGA. CDR3 size: 15 residues. The DNA of the CDR3 is TGTGCCAGCAGCTCCCGGGACGCACAAACCGGGGAGCTGTTTTTT. This codes for CASSSRDAQTGELFF.

In its sample, this clonotype was seen a few times. The genes are TRBV6-1 and TRBJ2-7; a weak D match, TRBD1 (6 bases). Trimming removed 4 bases from V and 6 bases from J, with 13 bases in between. The CDR3 covers 13 residues. Germline V gene lookup returns CDR1 MNHNS and CDR2 SASEGT. DNA for the CDR3: TGTGCCAGCAGTGGTTACAGGGAGAGCGAGCAGTACTTC. This translates into CASSGYRESEQYF.

The chain carries TRBV27 and TRBJ2-1, with 8 bases fitting TRBD2. Germline V gene lookup returns CDR1 MNHEY and CDR2 SMNVEV (reference sequence). Trimming at V came to 5 bases and at J to 3 bases, leaving 6 bases not matched to a gene. This CDR3 has 15 amino acids. In nucleotides, the CDR3 is TGTGCCAGCAGTATGTGGCGGGAGGTCTACAATGAGCAGTTCTTC. Protein: CASSMWREVYNEQFF.

The CDR3 reads CSVRDRGPLNTEAFF. In DNA form, the CDR3 reads TGCAGCGTTCGGGACAGGGGGCCGTTGAACACTGAAGCTTTCTTT. The rearrangement links TRBV29-1 to TRBJ1-1; 12 nucleotides match TRBD1. The V gene end was trimmed by 5 bases and the J gene end by 0 bases; junction bases not matched to a gene: 4. Germline assignment: CDR1 SQVTM and CDR2 ANQGSEA. The CDR3 loop spans 15 amino acids.

CDR3 in DNA: TGTGCCGTCGGGAGAGGAATAGATACGCAGTATTTT. Translation gives CAVGRGIDTQYF. This chain connects TRBV7-7 to TRBJ2-3; weak D call: TRBD2 (6 bases). This CDR3 contains 12 residues. Germline values: CDR1 SSHAT, CDR2 FNYEAQ (reference sequence). Trimming removed 11 bases at V and 5 bases at J, with 14 bases between.

The CDR3 sequence is CASSFGIAESYNEQFF. The CDR3 region has the DNA TGCGCCAGCAGCTTCGGGATAGCGGAATCCTACAATGAGCAGTTCTTC. V is TRBV5-1 and J is TRBJ2-1, with a tentative D call TRBD2 (6 bases). The V gene's germline CDR1 is SGHRS and CDR2 YFSETQ. The CDR3 is 16 amino acids. V was cut by 2 bases and J by 1 base, with 13 bases left in between.

This clonotype has only a few counts. The chain carries TRBV7-2 and TRBJ2-7; 8 positions agree with TRBD2. Per germline, CDR1 SGHTA and CDR2 FQGNSA. Trimming removed 5 bases from V and 11 bases from J; junction bases left unmatched: 8. The CDR3 sequence is 12 residues long. CDR3 protein: CASSHERETKYF. The CDR3 DNA sequence: TGTGCCAGCAGCCACGAGCGGGAGACTAAGTACTTC.

V and J are TRBV27 and TRBJ1-1; D is unresolved. V lost 5 bases and J lost 3, with 13 bases in between. From germline, CDR1 is MNHEY and CDR2 SMNVEV (reference sequence). The CDR3 totals 14 residues. CDR3 DNA: TGTGCCAGCAGTCCTTGGGCCTTGGACACTGAAGCTTTCTTT. Amino acid sequence: CASSPWALDTEAFF.

This clonotype turned up a few times. CDR3 sequence (DNA): TGTGCCAGCAGTCAGTTTACTGAAGCTTTCTTT. Amino acid sequence: CASSQFTEAFF. V is TRBV13 and J is TRBJ1-1; D ambiguous. This CDR3 has 11 amino acids. Germline CDR1 reads PRHDT; CDR2 reads FYEKMQ (reference sequence). Trimming cost V 6 bases and J 5 bases, with 7 bases left between them.

J is TRBJ1-2 and V is TRBV27, with TRBD1 matching 9 bases. V was pared by 8 bases and J by 6 bases, with 13 bases of the junction left unmatched. Germline V CDR1 and CDR2: MNHEY, SMNVEV (reference sequence). CDR3 size: 15 residues. The CDR3 DNA is TGTGCCAGCGCCCGGGGCGCGGGACAGGGAAATGGCTACACCTTC. Translation: CASARGAGQGNGYTF.

The genes are TRBV5-6 and TRBJ2-2; TRBD1 matches 9 bases. V was clipped by 4 bases and J by 5 bases; unmatched bases: 6. This CDR3 is built from 15 residues. CDR1 is SGHDT and CDR2 is YYEEEE in the germline V gene. CDR3 bases: TGTGCCAGCAGCCCTGACAGGGGGGTGACCGGGGAGCTGTTTTTT. It is translated as CASSPDRGVTGELFF. Together with reference TRBV5-6 and TRBJ2-2, the CDR3 gives the full variable domain: DAGVTQSPTHLIKTRGQQVTLRCSPKSGHDTVSWYQQALGQGPQFIFQYYEEEERQRGNFPDRFSGHQFPNYSSELNVNALLLGDSALYLCASSPDRGVTGELFFGEGSRLTVL.

This chain uses TRBV7-6 with TRBJ1-2, with TRBD1 matching over 8 bases. The ends lost 6 bases at V and 4 bases at J; junction bases unmatched: 7. CDR3 length: 14 residues. The germline gives CDR1 SGHVS, CDR2 FNYEAQ. This chain's CDR3 is CASRPGQGIYGYTF. The CDR3 DNA follows: TGTGCCAGCAGGCCTGGACAGGGAATCTATGGCTACACCTTC.

This clonotype was seen a few times. The rearrangement links TRBV5-4 to TRBJ1-6; D ambiguous. This CDR3 is built from 14 residues. Trimming stripped 4 bases from V and 6 bases from J, with 11 bases between. Germline V gene sequence: CDR1 SGHNT, CDR2 YYREEE (reference sequence). The CDR3 DNA follows: TGTGCCAGCAGCCTGGAACCGGGTAATTCACCCCTCCACTTT. Protein sequence: CASSLEPGNSPLHF.

The chain couples TRBV7-6 to TRBJ2-5; maybe TRBD1 (5 bases). V lost 5 bases, J lost 1 base, and 11 bases lay in between. Germline-derived CDR1 and CDR2 are SGHVS and FNYEAQ. There are 14 residues in the CDR3. DNA of the CDR3: TGTGCCAGCAGCCCCCCCAGGGCCCAAGAGACCCAGTACTTC. Protein sequence: CASSPPRAQETQYF.

In regard to this clonotype: One end of the junction fails to match germline, which may point to a read error. The rearrangement joins TRBV29-1 to TRBJ1-5, with TRBD1 as a possible D gene (6 bases). CDR1 and CDR2 from the germline V gene are SQVTM and ANQGSEA. The CDR3 is 13 amino acids. The CDR3 protein is CSVQGGSNHPQHF. As DNA, the CDR3 is TGCAGCGTTCAAGGGGGGTCCAATCACCCCCAGCATTTT.

The V and J genes are TRBV21-1 and TRBJ2-1. TRBV21-1 is deemed a pseudogene. The CDR3 is made up of 13 amino acids. CDR3 bases: TGTGCCAGAGGTCGTCTAGCTCCCAATGAGCAGTTCTTC. This translates into CARGRLAPNEQFF.

The chain combines TRBV20-1 with TRBJ2-7; 7 bases map to TRBD2. The CDR3 consists of 15 residues. The germline gives CDR1 DFQATT, CDR2 SNEGSKA (reference sequence). Trimming removed 4 bases from V and 3 bases from J; junction bases left unmatched: 12. CDR3: CSATDGGGSVYEQYF. In nucleotides, the CDR3 is TGCAGTGCTACGGATGGGGGGGGTTCGGTCTACGAGCAGTACTTC.

This clonotype has only a few counts. V gene TRBV5-6 combines with J gene TRBJ1-1; D may be TRBD1 (5 bases). The germline V and J ends were trimmed by 2 bases and 0 bases, with 17 bases remaining between them. The CDR3 length is 17 residues. Germline V lookup: CDR1 SGHDT, CDR2 YYEEEE. The DNA for the CDR3 is TGTGCCAGCAGCTTTCGGACAACGGGGTACATGAACACTGAAGCTTTCTTT. Its translation: CASSFRTTGYMNTEAFF.

This clonotype was detected only a few times. The chain uses TRBV5-1 and TRBJ2-1; D remains unclear. CDR3 length equals 13 residues. Deletions cut 4 bases from V and 3 bases from J, with 8 bases between. Germline lookup yields CDR1 SGHRS and CDR2 YFSETQ. CDR3 sequence: CASSPVVYNEQFF. The CDR3, as DNA: TGCGCCAGCAGCCCGGTGGTCTACAATGAGCAGTTCTTC.

This clonotype was recorded a few times. V and J are TRBV7-8 and TRBJ2-5, with D maybe TRBD1 (6 bases). Trimming took off 5 bases at V and 4 bases at J, with 14 bases between the two ends. The CDR3 runs to 14 residues. CDR1 and CDR2 from the germline V gene are SGHVS and FQNEAQ. CDR3 DNA: TGTGCCAGCAGCCCAGACAGGCTAGGAGAGACCCAGTACTTC. Translation gives CASSPDRLGETQYF.

The table lists this clonotype with many counts. The DNA for the CDR3 is TGCAGTGCTAGAGCTAGCGGACTTACCTACGAGCAGTACTTC. It codes for CSARASGLTYEQYF. The rearrangement joins TRBV20-1 to TRBJ2-7, with 7 nucleotides matching TRBD2. Germline values: CDR1 DFQATT, CDR2 SNEGSKA (reference sequence). After removal of 1 base from V and 2 bases from J, the junction contained 5 bases not matched to a gene. CDR3 length equals 14 residues.

This clonotype was seen a handful of times. The chain couples TRBV4-1 to TRBJ1-4; tentative D call: TRBD1 (5 bases). The germline V gene has CDR1 MGHRA and CDR2 YSYEKL. The CDR3 has 16 amino acids. The germline V and J ends were trimmed by 4 bases and 0 bases, with 12 bases remaining between them. The CDR3 nucleotides are TGCGCCAGCAGCCGGGCAGGGAGGGCAACTAATGAAAAACTGTTTTTT. Translation gives CASSRAGRATNEKLFF.

V is TRBV12-3 or TRBV12-4 and J is TRBJ2-3; TRBD2 agrees at 12 bases. Trimming removed 0 bases from V and 8 bases from J; junction bases left unmatched: 9. The CDR3 is made up of 17 amino acids. CDR3 sequence: CASSLATSGGPSVTQYF. CDR3 sequence (DNA): TGTGCCAGCAGTTTAGCGACTAGCGGGGGCCCGTCGGTTACGCAGTATTTT.

The V call is TRBV11-2, the J call TRBJ1-2; 8 bases are shared with TRBD1. Germline V gene sequence: CDR1 SGHAT, CDR2 FQNNGV. V lost 5 bases to trimming and J lost 4 bases; unmatched junction nucleotides: 12. The CDR3 consists of 16 residues. CDR3 residues: CASSKDGTGRAYGYTF. CDR3 in DNA: TGTGCCAGCAGCAAGGACGGGACAGGCCGGGCCTATGGCTACACCTTC.

In its sample, this clonotype was seen a few times. The rearrangement uses TRBV3-1 and TRBJ2-5; 12 nucleotides align to TRBD2. V shed 3 bases, J shed 4 bases, and the junction held 9 bases outside the gene matches. Per the germline V gene, CDR1 is LGHDT and CDR2 is YNNKEL (reference sequence). The CDR3 has 17 residues. CDR3 residues: CASSHSGLAGSAETQYF. CDR3 DNA: TGTGCCAGCAGCCACTCCGGACTAGCGGGATCGGCAGAGACCCAGTACTTC.

The chain combines TRBV11-2 with TRBJ2-1; D not certain. Germline CDR1 SGHAT, CDR2 FQNNGV. Trimming took off 2 bases at V and 2 bases at J, with 13 bases between the two ends. The CDR3 is made up of 16 amino acids. The CDR3 region has the DNA TGTGCCAGCAGCTTATACGGGTTCGTAGCCTACAATGAGCAGTTCTTC. This sequence encodes CASSLYGFVAYNEQFF.

In its sample, this clonotype was seen a few times. The chain has TRBV12-3 or TRBV12-4 and TRBJ2-7, with 8 bases lining up with TRBD1. V lost 1 base and J lost 11; bases outside the gene matches: 4. This CDR3 contains 12 residues. The CDR3: CASSLGTGIKYF. DNA for the CDR3: TGTGCCAGCAGTTTAGGGACAGGGATTAAGTACTTC.